These T cell receptor beta chains were read from a single sample in a study of blood T cell repertoires in COVID-19. The protocol was immunoSEQ multiplex PCR, while the TCRdb copy is restricted to in-frame clones and leaves out a portion. The sample holds hundreds of thousands of clones, 80% to 90% seen once. What was sequenced was peripheral blood. These receptors all come from a woman aged 55-70 years with COVID-19, enrolled during active disease. CDR3s include the opening cysteine and the closing phenylalanine or tryptophan. A D gene is named only where the DNA matches it firmly. A row's size may be missing; if present it is once, few, many or a size class.

j_call clone_size d_call cdr3_length v_call cdr3_nt cdr3_aa
TRBJ1-5 few TRBD1 13 TRBV10-3 TGTGCCATCAGTACAGGGGACGATCAGCCCCAGCATTTT CAISTGDDQPQHF
TRBJ1-2 . TRBD1 14 TRBV6-5 TGTGCCAGTACAAAGACCGGGACAGTGGATGGCTACACCTTC CASTKTGTVDGYTF
TRBJ1-3 once . 22 TRBV27 TGTGCCAGCAGCTTAAGGCCCGGGGGTTCGATTGCGAGGCACCAGCCTGGAAACACCATATATTTT CASSLRPGGSIARHQPGNTIYF
TRBJ2-3 once TRBD2 18 TRBV9 TGTGCCAGCAGCGTAGGTGTAGCGGGGGGCACTAGCACAGATACGCAGTATTTT CASSVGVAGGTSTDTQYF
TRBJ1-1 . TRBD1 14 TRBV7-9 TGTGCCAGCAGCCTGCGGACAGGGGATGGTGAAGCTTTCTTT CASSLRTGDGEAFF
TRBJ2-7 few TRBD1 14 TRBV11-3 TGTGCCAGCAGTAGCCGCGGACAGGCCTACGAGCAGTACTTC CASSSRGQAYEQYF
TRBJ1-6 . . 15 TRBV5-4 TGTGCCAGCAGCCCCGGGACAACGACGGTGATTCCCCTCCACTTT CASSPGTTTVIPLHF
TRBJ2-3 . . 12 TRBV2 TGTGCCAGCAGGGACAACGCAGATACGCAGTATTTT CASRDNADTQYF
TRBJ1-5 . . 14 TRBV9 TGTGCCAGCAGCGTAGACCTCTCGGGTCAGCCCCAGCATTTT CASSVDLSGQPQHF
TRBJ2-3 once TRBD2 17 TRBV7-6 TGTGCCAGCAGCTTGAGGTCTAGCGGGGGGTACACAGATACGCAGTATTTT CASSLRSSGGYTDTQYF
TRBJ1-2 . . 13 TRBV2 TGTGCCAGCGAGAAACAGGGTAGCTATGGCTACACCTTC CASEKQGSYGYTF
TRBJ2-5 . TRBD2 15 TRBV7-3 TGTGCCAGCAGCTTTAGCGGGGGGCATCTGGAGACCCAGTACTTC CASSFSGGHLETQYF
TRBJ1-1 . . 14 TRBV6-2/TRBV6-3 TGTGCCAGCAGTAATCACAGGGACCTCACTGAAGCTTTCTTT CASSNHRDLTEAFF
TRBJ2-7 . . 15 TRBV3-1/TRBV3-2 TGTGCCAGCAGCCCAAGGCCCGAGGGTTCCTACGAGCAGTACTTC CASSPRPEGSYEQYF
TRBJ1-2 . TRBD1 14 TRBV5-1 TGCGCCAGCCGTCCCGGACAGGGGAACTATGGCTACACCTTC CASRPGQGNYGYTF
TRBJ2-1 . . 18 TRBV18 TGTGCCAGCTCACCACCTCTCACGAAGAAGGGACTGGGGAATGAGCAGTTCTTC CASSPPLTKKGLGNEQFF
TRBJ1-6 . . 11 TRBV20-1 TGCAGTGCTAGTTATGAGGGCACGGTCCACTTT CSASYEGTVHF
TRBJ1-2 . . 15 TRBV11-2 TGTGCCAGCAGCTCCCGAATTTCAGAGGGCGATGGCTACACCTTC CASSSRISEGDGYTF
TRBJ2-5 . TRBD2 15 TRBV6-1 TGTGCCAGCAGTGAAGGCGGGGGGGCCCAGGAGACCCAGTACTTC CASSEGGGAQETQYF
TRBJ2-1 . TRBD2 14 TRBV3-1/TRBV3-2 TGTGCCAGCAGCCAAGATCTGGGGGGGTATGAGCAGTTCTTC CASSQDLGGYEQFF
TRBJ2-5 . TRBD1 13 TRBV2 TGTGCCAGCAGACAGGGGGCTGGGGAGACCCAGTACTTC CASRQGAGETQYF
TRBJ2-1 . . 11 TRBV5-1 TGCGCCAGCGGAGACGTGTTCGAGCAGTTCTTC CASGDVFEQFF
TRBJ2-1 . . 15 TRBV6-5 TGTGCCAGCAGCAAATATGGACTAAGCCGTAATGAGCAGTTCTTC CASSKYGLSRNEQFF
TRBJ2-1 . . 16 TRBV7-8 TGTGCCAGCAGCTTATGGTTGGGGAGCTCCTACAATGAGCAGTTCTTC CASSLWLGSSYNEQFF
TRBJ2-3 . . 12 TRBV7-3 TGTGCCAGCCGCGGTCCCGGGGATACGCAGTATTTT CASRGPGDTQYF
TRBJ2-3 . TRBD2 16 TRBV5-4 TGTGCCAGCAGCTGGGTAGCGGGGGCCAGCACAGATACGCAGTATTTT CASSWVAGASTDTQYF
TRBJ1-1 . . 13 TRBV10-3 TGTGCCATCAGTGACAGGGAGAACACTGAAGCTTTCTTT CAISDRENTEAFF
TRBJ2-4 few TRBD1 21 TRBV4-1 TGCGCCAGCAGCCGCTTACTCCGGGACAGGTCCAACTATCGAATGGAAAACATTCAGTACTTC CASSRLLRDRSNYRMENIQYF
TRBJ2-2 . . 12 TRBV6-5 TGTGCCGCCAAGGACAATGTCGGGGAGCTGTTTTTT CAAKDNVGELFF
TRBJ1-5 few . 15 TRBV25-1 TGTGCCAGCAGTGAAGGGTGGCAGGACAATCAGCCCCAGCATTTT CASSEGWQDNQPQHF
TRBJ2-7 . TRBD1 14 TRBV27 TGTGCCAGCAGGTCCGGACAGGGGGCCAGGGAGCAGTACTTC CASRSGQGAREQYF
TRBJ2-2 . TRBD2 17 TRBV9 TGTGCCAGCAGCCCAGAAGGGTGGACTAGCTTCCCCGGGGAGCTGTTTTTT CASSPEGWTSFPGELFF
TRBJ2-2 . TRBD1 17 TRBV11-2 TGTGCCAGCAGCTTAGCCAGTAGGGGGCGACGGACCGGGGAGCTGTTTTTT CASSLASRGRRTGELFF
TRBJ2-3 . TRBD2 18 TRBV7-3 TGTGCCAGCAGCCCGCGCTCGAAAACTAGCGTTAGCACAGATACGCAGTATTTT CASSPRSKTSVSTDTQYF
TRBJ2-6 . . 16 TRBV9 TGTGCCAGCAGCTTCAAGCTGGGCACTGGGGCCAACGTCCTGACTTTC CASSFKLGTGANVLTF
TRBJ2-1 . . 11 TRBV9 TGTGCCAGCAGCAGAGGGCCAGAGCAGTTCTTC CASSRGPEQFF
TRBJ1-4 once . 15 TRBV18 TGTGCCAGCTCACCGTCGGGTGCAACTAATGAAAAACTGTTTTTT CASSPSGATNEKLFF
TRBJ1-1 once . 13 TRBV6-1 TGTGCCAGCAGTGAAGCCCCCGGCACTGAAGCTTTCTTT CASSEAPGTEAFF
TRBJ2-1 . . 14 TRBV5-1 TGCGCCAGCAGCCGCGATAAGTCCTACAATGAGCAGTTCTTC CASSRDKSYNEQFF
TRBJ1-4 once . 16 TRBV19 TGTGCCAGTAGTATCTCAGGGCGTGGAACTAATGAAAAACTGTTTTTT CASSISGRGTNEKLFF
TRBJ2-1 . TRBD1 15 TRBV7-2 TGTGCCAGCAGCGTTGGGACAGGCTCCTACAATGAGCAGTTCTTC CASSVGTGSYNEQFF
TRBJ2-1 . TRBD2 14 TRBV7-2 TGTGCCAGCAGCTTCAGGGCGGGGGGGAACGAGCAGTTCTTC CASSFRAGGNEQFF
TRBJ2-2 . TRBD1 14 TRBV7-7 TGTGCCAGCACCCCGGGACAGGGAAACGGGGAGCTGTTTTTT CASTPGQGNGELFF
TRBJ2-7 . TRBD2 16 TRBV6-2/TRBV6-3 TGTGCCAGCAGTTACGGCGGGGGGCGTTCCTCCTACGAGCAGTACTTC CASSYGGGRSSYEQYF
TRBJ1-6 . . 13 TRBV19 TGTGCCAGTAGTCCCCGACAGAATTCACCCCTCCACTTT CASSPRQNSPLHF